Below, one T cell receptor (beta chain) is given with its context. This record belongs to a study of cytomegalovirus exposure and HLA in healthy donors. This PCR relied on a set of 60 Vbeta primers and 13 Jbeta primers. Here immunoSEQ multiplex PCR was the method, and the copy in TCRdb shows in-frame clones only, minus some. Of about 190,000 clones listed, 70% to 75% are singletons. V was pared by 0 bases and J by 6 bases, with 15 bases between. CDR1 and CDR2 (germline): SGHKS, YYEKEE (reference sequence). This CDR3 region has 15 residues. Input material: PBMCs. The chain couples TRBV5-5 to TRBJ1-2, with TRBD1 as a possible D gene (5 bases). The TCR was taken from a man aged 25 to 40 in good health and CMV-seropositive. CDR3 coding DNA: TGTGCCAGCAGCTTGGTAGACACAGGTTTTCATGGCTACACCTTC. This sequence encodes CASSLVDTGFHGYTF.